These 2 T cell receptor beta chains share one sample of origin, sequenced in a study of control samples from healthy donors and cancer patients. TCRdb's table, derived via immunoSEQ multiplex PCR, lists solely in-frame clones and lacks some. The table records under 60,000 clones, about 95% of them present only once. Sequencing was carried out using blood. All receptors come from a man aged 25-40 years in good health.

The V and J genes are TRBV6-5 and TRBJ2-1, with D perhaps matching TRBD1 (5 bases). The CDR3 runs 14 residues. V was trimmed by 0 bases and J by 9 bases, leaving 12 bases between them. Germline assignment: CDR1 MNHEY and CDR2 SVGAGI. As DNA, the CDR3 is TGTGCCAGCAGTTACTCGAAGGCTAGGGGTGAGCAGTTCTTC. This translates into CASSYSKARGEQFF.

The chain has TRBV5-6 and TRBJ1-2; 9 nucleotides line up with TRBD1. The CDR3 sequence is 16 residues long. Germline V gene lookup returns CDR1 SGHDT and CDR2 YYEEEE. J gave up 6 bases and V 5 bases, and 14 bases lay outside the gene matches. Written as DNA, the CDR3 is TGTGCCAGCAGAGGAATTGGAGAGGGGACAGGGCATGGCTACACCTTC. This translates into CASRGIGEGTGHGYTF.